This T cell receptor (beta chain) was recorded in a study of early T cells in non-severe SARS-CoV-2 infection. Study observations and caveats: VDJdb matching, biased toward anti-spike CD8 responses, missed private and CD4 specificities.

Individual cDNA molecules carried attached unique molecular identifiers. TCRdb reanalysed the 5' RACE reads using MiXCR and keeps one entry per CDR3 protein. The sample shows some 71,000 distinct CDR3 sequences, 8% to 10% of them seen only once. Comment on this clonotype: What it binds is unknown.

Source: whole blood, taken at baseline. The receptor was derived from an adult who was a healthcare worker with PCR-confirmed SARS-CoV-2 infection or an uninfected control (not recorded which).

As DNA, the CDR3 is TGTGCCAGCAGCTTAAGCTCCTATAATTCACCCCTCCACTTT. This encodes CASSLSSYNSPLHF. The chain couples TRBV7-2 to TRBJ1-6; no definite D call. Germline CDR1 reads SGHTA; CDR2 reads FQGNSA. Trimming shortened V by 2 bases and J by 0 bases, and 2 bases separated the two germline ends. The CDR3 is made up of 14 amino acids.